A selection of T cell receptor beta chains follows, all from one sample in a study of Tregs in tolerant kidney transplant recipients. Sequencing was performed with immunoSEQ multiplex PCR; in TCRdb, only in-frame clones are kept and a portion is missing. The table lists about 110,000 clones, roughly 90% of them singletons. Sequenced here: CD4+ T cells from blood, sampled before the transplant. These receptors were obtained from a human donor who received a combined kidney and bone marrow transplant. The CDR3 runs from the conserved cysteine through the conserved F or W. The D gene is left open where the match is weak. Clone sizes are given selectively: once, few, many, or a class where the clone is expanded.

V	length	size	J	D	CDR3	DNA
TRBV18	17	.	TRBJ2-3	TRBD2	CASSPSASGSRSDTQYF	TGTGCCAGCTCACCATCGGCTAGCGGGAGTAGGTCAGATACGCAGTATTTT
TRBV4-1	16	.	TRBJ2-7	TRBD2	CASSRLAGGSSYEQYF	TGCGCCAGCAGCCGCCTAGCGGGGGGGAGCTCCTACGAGCAGTACTTC
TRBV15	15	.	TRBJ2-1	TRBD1	CATSTRQGRNNEQFF	TGTGCCACCAGCACACGACAGGGGAGAAACAATGAGCAGTTCTTC
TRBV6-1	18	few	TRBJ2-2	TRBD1	CASSEALTGGANTGELFF	TGTGCCAGCAGTGAAGCGTTGACAGGGGGTGCCAACACCGGGGAGCTGTTTTTT
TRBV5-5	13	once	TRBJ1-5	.	CASSPTLNQPQHF	TGTGCCAGCAGCCCGACACTGAATCAGCCCCAGCATTTT
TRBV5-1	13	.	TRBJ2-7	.	CASSLGGTYEQYF	TGCGCCAGCAGCTTGGGAGGGACCTACGAGCAGTACTTC
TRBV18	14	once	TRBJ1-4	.	CASSLGAANEKLFF	TGTGCCAGCTCACTTGGGGCGGCTAATGAAAAACTGTTTTTT
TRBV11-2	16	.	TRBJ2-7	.	CASSSPRQANSYEQYF	TGTGCCAGCAGCTCCCCACGACAGGCAAACTCCTACGAGCAGTACTTC
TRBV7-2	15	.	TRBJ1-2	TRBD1	CASRTGPSTGTGYTF	TGTGCCAGCAGGACTGGCCCCTCGACAGGGACTGGCTACACCTTC
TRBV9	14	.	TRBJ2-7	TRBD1	CASSSEGQGYEQYF	TGTGCCAGCAGCTCAGAGGGACAGGGCTACGAGCAGTACTTC
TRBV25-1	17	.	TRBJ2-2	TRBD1	CATMGRGSPPGTGELFF	TGTGCCACCATGGGCAGGGGGTCACCGCCTGGCACCGGGGAGCTGTTTTTT
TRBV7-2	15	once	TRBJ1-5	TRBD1	CASSPRDRGGQPQHF	TGTGCCAGCAGCCCCCGGGACAGGGGAGGCCAGCCCCAGCATTTT
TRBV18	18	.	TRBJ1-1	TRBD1	CASSRSSGTGTIVTEAFF	TGTGCCAGCTCACGGTCCTCCGGGACAGGGACCATAGTCACTGAAGCTTTCTTT
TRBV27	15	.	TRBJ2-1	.	CASRQQLLSYNEQFF	TGTGCCAGCAGACAACAGCTCCTCTCCTACAATGAGCAGTTCTTC
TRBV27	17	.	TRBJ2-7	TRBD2	CASSFSGTRFRSYEQYF	TGTGCCAGCAGTTTTTCCGGGACTAGATTCCGGTCCTACGAGCAGTACTTC
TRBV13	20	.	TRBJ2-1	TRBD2	CASSLGGLADFLRSYNEQFF	TGTGCCAGCAGCTTAGGAGGACTAGCGGACTTTTTGAGGTCCTACAATGAGCAGTTCTTC
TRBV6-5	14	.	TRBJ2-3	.	CASSYSTSTDTQYF	TGTGCCAGCAGTTACTCGACTAGCACAGATACGCAGTATTTT
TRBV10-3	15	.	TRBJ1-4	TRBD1	CAIGDRSATNEKLFF	TGTGCCATCGGGGACAGGTCTGCAACTAATGAAAAACTGTTTTTT
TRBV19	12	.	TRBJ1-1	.	CASSMGPAEAFF	TGTGCCAGTAGTATGGGGCCAGCTGAAGCTTTCTTT
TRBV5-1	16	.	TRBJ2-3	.	CASSLVIAVSTDTQYF	TGCGCCAGCAGCTTGGTAATAGCGGTTAGCACAGATACGCAGTATTTT
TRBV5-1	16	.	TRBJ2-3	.	CASSFLSGTSTDTQYF	TGCGCCAGCAGCTTTCTCAGCGGAACTAGCACAGATACGCAGTATTTT
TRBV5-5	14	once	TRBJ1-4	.	CASSLRGTDEKLFF	TGTGCCAGCAGCTTGCGAGGGACTGATGAAAAACTGTTTTTT
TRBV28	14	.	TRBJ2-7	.	CASSGAPLGFGQYF	TGTGCCAGCAGTGGGGCGCCTCTCGGGTTCGGGCAGTACTTC
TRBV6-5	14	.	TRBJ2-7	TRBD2	CASSPRGGYYEQYF	TGTGCCAGCAGTCCCCGGGGGGGGTACTACGAGCAGTACTTC
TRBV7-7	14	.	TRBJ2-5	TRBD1	CASSPTGAEETQYF	TGTGCCAGCAGCCCTACAGGGGCGGAAGAGACCCAGTACTTC
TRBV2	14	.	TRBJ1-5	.	CASSEREGGQPQHF	TGTGCCAGCAGTGAGAGAGAGGGAGGACAGCCCCAGCATTTT
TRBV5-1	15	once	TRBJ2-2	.	CASSLVLELTGELFF	TGCGCCAGCAGCTTGGTGCTAGAATTGACCGGGGAGCTGTTTTTT
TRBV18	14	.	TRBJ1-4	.	CASSPGKTNEKLFF	TGTGCCAGCTCACCCGGGAAAACTAATGAAAAACTGTTTTTT
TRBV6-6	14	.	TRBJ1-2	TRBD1	CASRNSGTGGGYTF	TGTGCCAGCAGAAATTCCGGGACAGGGGGTGGCTACACCTTC
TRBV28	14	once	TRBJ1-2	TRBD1	CASGRQGAPDGYTF	TGTGCCAGCGGACGACAGGGGGCGCCGGATGGCTACACCTTC
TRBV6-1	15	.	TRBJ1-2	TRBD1	CASRPGQGAFYGYTF	TGTGCCAGCAGACCTGGACAGGGGGCTTTCTATGGCTACACCTTC
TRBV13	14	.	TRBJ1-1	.	CASSRSSSGTEAFF	TGTGCCAGCAGCCGATCTAGTTCGGGCACTGAAGCTTTCTTT
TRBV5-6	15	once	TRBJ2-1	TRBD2	CASSSRTSGVFEQFF	TGTGCCAGCAGCTCCCGGACTAGCGGGGTCTTTGAGCAGTTCTTC
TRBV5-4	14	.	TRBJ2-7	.	CASSADRSSYEQYF	TGTGCCAGCAGCGCAGACAGGAGCTCCTACGAGCAGTACTTC
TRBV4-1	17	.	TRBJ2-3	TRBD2	CASSQDPRRLAEDTQYF	TGCGCCAGCAGCCAAGACCCCCGGAGACTAGCCGAGGATACGCAGTATTTT
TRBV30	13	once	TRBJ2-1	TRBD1	CAWTGTAYNEQFF	TGTGCCTGGACCGGGACAGCCTACAATGAGCAGTTCTTC
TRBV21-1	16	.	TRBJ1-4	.	CASSAYAGTGGEKLFF	TGTGCCAGCAGCGCCTACGCCGGGACAGGGGGAGAAAAACTGTTTTTT
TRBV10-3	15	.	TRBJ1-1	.	CAISENGQGGTEAFF	TGTGCCATCAGTGAGAATGGGCAGGGAGGGACTGAAGCTTTCTTT
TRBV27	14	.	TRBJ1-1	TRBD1	CASRPTGGYTEAFF	TGTGCCAGCAGACCGACAGGGGGCTACACTGAAGCTTTCTTT
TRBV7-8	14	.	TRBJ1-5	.	CASSGTGSRGPQHF	TGTGCCAGCAGCGGAACAGGGTCCCGGGGTCCCCAGCATTTT